What follows are 21 T cell receptor beta chains derived from one specimen sequenced in a study of T cells after yellow fever vaccination. In TCRdb, the 5' RACE reads were re-called with MiXCR into one record per CDR3 protein. The data contain roughly 240,000 distinct CDR3 sequences, roughly 6.2% of them singletons. The source was CD4+ T cells sorted from PBMCs, collected on the day of the yellow fever booster vaccination. Receptors originate from a man aged 30 to 45 who received the YFV17D yellow fever vaccine.

This clonotype was recorded many times. The genes are TRBV30 and TRBJ1-5, with D hard to call. Trimming cost V 0 bases and J 1 base, with 4 bases left between them. CDR3 length: 13 residues. Germline-derived CDR1 and CDR2 are GTSNPN and SVGIG (reference sequence). The CDR3 DNA sequence: TGTGCCTGGAGTGTTTCCAGCAATCAGCCCCAGCATTTT. Amino acid sequence: CAWSVSSNQPQHF.

The V and J genes are TRBV4-3 and TRBJ2-7; tentative D call: TRBD2 (6 bases). Germline assignment: CDR1 LGHNA and CDR2 YSLEER. The CDR3 has 14 amino acids. Trimming took off 4 bases at V and 1 base at J, with 11 bases between the two ends. The CDR3 DNA reads as TGCGCCAGCAGCCTTCGGAGCGGGTCCTACGAGCAGTACTTC. Its translation is CASSLRSGSYEQYF.

This clonotype appeared a few times. The gene calls are TRBV5-1 and TRBJ2-7; 9 positions agree with TRBD1. The length of the CDR3 is 15 residues. V lost 4 bases and J lost 3; bases outside the gene matches: 8. CDR1 SGHRS and CDR2 YFSETQ come from the germline V gene. The CDR3 DNA reads as TGCGCCAGCAGCACGGGACAGGGTCTCTACTACGAGCAGTACTTC. Protein: CASSTGQGLYYEQYF.

This clonotype came up many times. The chain couples TRBV7-8 to TRBJ2-7; a possible D gene is TRBD1 (6 bases). Per the germline V gene, CDR1 is SGHVS and CDR2 is FQNEAQ. V gave up 2 bases and J gave up 4 bases, with 18 bases separating them. The CDR3 length is 16 residues. This CDR3 is CASSLNGPGVVYEQYF. CDR3 coding DNA: TGTGCCAGCAGCTTAAACGGGCCAGGGGTGGTGTACGAGCAGTACTTC.

This clonotype appeared many times. This sequence joins TRBV5-8 and TRBJ2-7; D unresolved. CDR3 length: 13 residues. V was pared by 1 base and J by 2 bases, with 7 bases between. CDR1 and CDR2 from the germline V gene are SGHTS and YDEGEE. CDR3 DNA: TGTGCCAGCAGCTTGTACCGGACCTACGAGCAGTACTTC. Translated, it gives CASSLYRTYEQYF.

This chain uses TRBV27 with TRBJ1-6; D is unresolved. The CDR3 has 14 amino acids. V was trimmed by 6 bases and J by 8 bases, leaving 14 bases between them. Germline loops: CDR1 MNHEY, CDR2 SMNVEV (reference sequence). This CDR3 reads CASSGLLSHSPLHF. The CDR3 DNA sequence: TGTGCCAGCAGCGGGCTACTCAGCCATTCACCCCTCCACTTT.

This clonotype has a count of ten or more. This chain connects TRBV21-1 to TRBJ2-7; no DNA check was done on the table's D call, TRBD1. TRBV21-1 is classified as a pseudogene. The CDR3 is 16 amino acids. CDR3 region: CASSLQDSLVAYEQYF. The CDR3 bases are TGTGCCAGCAGCTTGCAGGACAGCCTGGTGGCCTACGAGCAGTACTTC.

The CDR3 sequence is CSARILAGLPYEQYF. The CDR3 DNA follows: TGCAGTGCTAGGATTCTAGCGGGCCTCCCCTACGAGCAGTACTTC. The gene calls are TRBV20-1 and TRBJ2-7, with 8 bases that match TRBD2. Trimming cost V 3 bases and J 2 bases; bases outside gene matches: 9. From germline, CDR1 is DFQATT and CDR2 SNEGSKA (reference sequence). This CDR3 contains 15 residues.

This clonotype was seen a handful of times. The V and J genes are TRBV24-1 and TRBJ2-1; TRBD2 agrees at 9 bases. This CDR3 spans 17 amino acids. CDR1 and CDR2 (germline): KGHDR, SFDVKD. Losses at the gene ends were 4 bases for V and 6 bases for J; bases not matched to a gene: 12. The CDR3 DNA sequence: TGTGCCACCAGTGACCCCGGACTAGCGATGCGGGGCAATGAGCAGTTCTTC. Translated: CATSDPGLAMRGNEQFF.

The genes are TRBV6-5 and TRBJ2-6; 7 bases align to TRBD1. This CDR3 contains 17 residues. CDR1 is MNHEY, CDR2 SVGAGI, per germline. J gave up 0 bases and V 2 bases, and 4 bases lay outside the gene matches. The CDR3 region is CASSYGQGVSGANVLTF. As DNA, the CDR3 is TGTGCCAGCAGTTACGGTCAGGGGGTCTCTGGGGCCAACGTCCTGACTTTC.

This clonotype was counted only a few times. The rearrangement uses TRBV9 and TRBJ1-3, with D perhaps TRBD1 (5 bases). The germline V gene encodes CDR1 SGDLS and CDR2 YYNGEE. V lost 1 base and J 2 bases, leaving 16 bases between the germline ends. CDR3 size: 17 residues. CDR3 sequence (DNA): TGTGCCAGCAGCGTATCCCCCACAGGCCCCACTGGAAACACCATATATTTT. This translates into CASSVSPTGPTGNTIYF.

The genes are TRBV9 and TRBJ2-7; the match to TRBD2 covers 7 bases. Germline V CDR1 and CDR2: SGDLS, YYNGEE. V dropped 4 bases and J dropped 3; count of bases not matched to a gene: 7. The CDR3 is 14 amino acids. Written as DNA, the CDR3 is TGTGCCAGCAGCCCAGAGGCTAGCGGCTACGAGCAGTACTTC. This codes for CASSPEASGYEQYF.

This clonotype was observed a handful of times. The V gene is TRBV6-2 or TRBV6-3, the J gene TRBJ2-1; D gene uncertain. V was trimmed by 8 bases and J by 9 bases, leaving 14 bases between them. This CDR3 region has 12 residues. Germline V gene data show CDR1 as MNHEY and CDR2 as SVGEGT. The DNA of the CDR3 is TGTGCCAGCCAAGACCCACTTAGTGAGCAGTTCTTC. Its translation is CASQDPLSEQFF.

The chain recombines TRBV7-3 with TRBJ1-1, with a weak D call TRBD1 (5 bases). From germline, CDR1 is SGHTA and CDR2 FQGTGA. This CDR3 region has 15 residues. Trimming left V 2 bases short and J 0 bases short, with 10 bases between. The DNA of the CDR3 is TGTGCCAGCAGCTTATCCGGGGGTATGAACACTGAAGCTTTCTTT. It yields the protein CASSLSGGMNTEAFF.

This clonotype turned up a few times. The chain links TRBV7-2 to TRBJ1-2; no clear D. Germline CDR1 SGHTA, CDR2 FQGNSA. V lost 5 bases and J lost 4, with 5 bases in between. There are 11 residues in the CDR3. As DNA, the CDR3 is TGTGCCAGCAGCCCCTCCTATGGCTACACCTTC. This codes for CASSPSYGYTF. Based on the CDR3 plus reference TRBV7-2 and TRBJ1-2, the full variable domain is GAGVSQSPSNKVTEKGKDVELRCDPISGHTALYWYRQSLGQGLEFLIYFQGNSAPDKSGLPSDRFSAERTGGSVSTLTIQRTQQEDSAVYLCASSPSYGYTFGSGTRLTVV.

This clonotype came up a few times. V is TRBV5-1 and J is TRBJ2-7; tentatively, D is TRBD1 or TRBD2 (5 bases each). Trimming pared 0 bases from V and 2 bases from J, leaving 12 bases between. The germline V gene has CDR1 SGHRS and CDR2 YFSETQ. The CDR3 totals 15 residues. The CDR3 DNA is TGCGCCAGCAGCTTGGAGCCAGGGACCACCTACGAGCAGTACTTC. It yields the protein CASSLEPGTTYEQYF.

At least ten counts were recorded for this clonotype. Here the CDR3 reads CSASAGNNEQFF. DNA of the CDR3: TGCAGTGCTAGTGCTGGGAACAATGAGCAGTTCTTC. The chain carries TRBV20-1 and TRBJ2-1; unclear D gene. This CDR3 is 12 amino acids long. V lost 3 bases, J lost 5 bases, and 8 bases lay in between. Germline V lookup: CDR1 DFQATT, CDR2 SNEGSKA (reference sequence).

This clonotype was detected only a few times. The chain uses TRBV7-8 and TRBJ1-1; D uncertain. The CDR3 covers 13 residues. Germline-derived CDR1 and CDR2 are SGHVS and FQNEAQ. V lost 5 bases, J lost 1 base, and 8 bases lay in between. CDR3 sequence (DNA): TGTGCCAGCAGCCCGACGTGGAACACTGAAGCTTTCTTT. This gives the protein CASSPTWNTEAFF.

This clonotype was recorded a few times. J is TRBJ1-3 and V is TRBV28, with 7 bases that match TRBD1. The CDR3 is 14 amino acids. Germline assignment: CDR1 MDHEN and CDR2 SYDVKM. V shed 5 bases, J shed 10 bases, and the junction held 11 bases outside the gene matches. CDR3 sequence (DNA): TGTGCCAGCAGTCAGGGACAGCAGCTTGAGACCATATATTTT. Translation: CASSQGQQLETIYF.

This clonotype was recorded a few times. The rearrangement links TRBV9 to TRBJ1-4, with 10 bases lining up with TRBD1. The CDR3 is 15 amino acids. The junction had 5 bases not matched to a gene; V was cut back by 4 bases and J by 5 bases. The germline V gene has CDR1 SGDLS and CDR2 YYNGEE. The CDR3 is CASSPSGQGNEKLFF. The CDR3 nucleotides read TGTGCCAGCAGCCCTTCGGGACAGGGGAATGAAAAACTGTTTTTT.

This chain joins TRBV11-2 and TRBJ2-1; 14 bases are a match to TRBD2. The germline CDR1 and CDR2 sequences are SGHAT and FQNNGV. J was trimmed by 2 bases and V by 4 bases; bases with no gene match: 7. The length of the CDR3 is 18 residues. The CDR3 sequence: CASSSPTSGRATYNEQFF. As DNA, the CDR3 is TGTGCCAGCAGCTCTCCGACTAGCGGGAGGGCCACCTACAATGAGCAGTTCTTC.